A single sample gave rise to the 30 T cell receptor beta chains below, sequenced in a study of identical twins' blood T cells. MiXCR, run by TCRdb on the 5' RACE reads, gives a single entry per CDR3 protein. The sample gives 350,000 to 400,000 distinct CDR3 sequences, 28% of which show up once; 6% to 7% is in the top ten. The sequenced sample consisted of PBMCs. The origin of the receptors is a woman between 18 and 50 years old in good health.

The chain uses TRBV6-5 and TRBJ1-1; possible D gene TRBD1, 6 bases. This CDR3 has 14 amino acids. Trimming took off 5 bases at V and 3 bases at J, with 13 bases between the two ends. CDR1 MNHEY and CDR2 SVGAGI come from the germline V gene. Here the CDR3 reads CASSVQGAHTEAFF. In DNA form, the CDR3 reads TGTGCCAGCAGTGTACAGGGCGCACACACTGAAGCTTTCTTT.

CDR3 amino acids: CSARDLGRGSYEQYF. The CDR3 DNA follows: TGCAGTGCTAGAGATTTAGGCAGGGGCTCCTACGAGCAGTACTTC. V gene TRBV20-1 combines with J gene TRBJ2-7; tentative D call: TRBD1 (6 bases). Germline loops: CDR1 DFQATT, CDR2 SNEGSKA (reference sequence). The CDR3 has 15 residues. Deletions cut 0 bases from V and 0 bases from J, with 12 bases between.

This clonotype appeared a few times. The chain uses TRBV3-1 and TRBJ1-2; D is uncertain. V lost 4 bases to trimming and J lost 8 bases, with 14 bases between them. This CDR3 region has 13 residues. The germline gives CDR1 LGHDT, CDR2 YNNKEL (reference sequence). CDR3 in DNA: TGTGCCAGCAGCCCCAATATGGGAGGGGGCTACACCTTC. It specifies CASSPNMGGGYTF.

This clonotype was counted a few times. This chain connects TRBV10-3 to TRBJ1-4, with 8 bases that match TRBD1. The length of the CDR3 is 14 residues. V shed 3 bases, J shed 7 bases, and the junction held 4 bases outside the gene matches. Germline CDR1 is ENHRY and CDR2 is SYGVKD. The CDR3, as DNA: TGTGCCATCAGTGACCCCGACAGGGGTGAAAAACTGTTTTTT. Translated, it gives CAISDPDRGEKLFF.

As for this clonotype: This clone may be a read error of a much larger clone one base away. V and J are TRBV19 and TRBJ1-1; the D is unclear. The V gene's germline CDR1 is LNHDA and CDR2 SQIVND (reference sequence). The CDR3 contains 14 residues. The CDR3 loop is CASSPEGSNTETFF. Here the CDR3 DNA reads TGTGCCAGTAGTCCGGAGGGTTCGAACACTGAAACTTTCTTT. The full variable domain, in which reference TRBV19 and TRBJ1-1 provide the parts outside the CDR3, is DGGITQSPKYLFRKEGQNVTLSCEQNLNHDAMYWYRQDPGQGLRLIYYSQIVNDFQKGDIAEGYSVSREKKESFPLTVTSAQKNPTAFYLCASSPEGSNTETFFGQGTRLTVV.

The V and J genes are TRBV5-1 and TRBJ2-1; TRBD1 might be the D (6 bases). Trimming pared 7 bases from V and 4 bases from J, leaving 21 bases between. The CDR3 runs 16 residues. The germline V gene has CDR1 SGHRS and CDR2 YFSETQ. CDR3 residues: CASYWTANAFYNEQFF. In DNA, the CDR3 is TGCGCCAGCTACTGGACAGCCAATGCCTTTTACAATGAGCAGTTCTTC.

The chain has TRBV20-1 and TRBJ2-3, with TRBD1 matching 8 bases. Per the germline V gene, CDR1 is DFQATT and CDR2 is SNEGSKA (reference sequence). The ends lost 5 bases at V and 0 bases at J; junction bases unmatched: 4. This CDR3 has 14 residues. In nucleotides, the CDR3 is TGCAGTGCTGAATGGACAGGGAGCACAGATACGCAGTATTTT. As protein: CSAEWTGSTDTQYF.

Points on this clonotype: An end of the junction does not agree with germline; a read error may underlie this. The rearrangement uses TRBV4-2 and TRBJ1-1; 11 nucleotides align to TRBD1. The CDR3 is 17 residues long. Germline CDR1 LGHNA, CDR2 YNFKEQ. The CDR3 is CASSQGTGGLGNTEAFF. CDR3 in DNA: TGTGCCAGCAGTCAAGGGACAGGGGGTTTGGGGAACACTGAAGCTTTCTTT.

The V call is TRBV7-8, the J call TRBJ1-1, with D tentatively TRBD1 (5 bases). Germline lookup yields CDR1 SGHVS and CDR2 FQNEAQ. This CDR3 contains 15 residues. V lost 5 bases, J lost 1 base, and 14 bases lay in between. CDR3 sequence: CASSLWGWPNTEAFF. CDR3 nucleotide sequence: TGTGCCAGCAGCCTTTGGGGGTGGCCGAACACTGAAGCTTTCTTT.

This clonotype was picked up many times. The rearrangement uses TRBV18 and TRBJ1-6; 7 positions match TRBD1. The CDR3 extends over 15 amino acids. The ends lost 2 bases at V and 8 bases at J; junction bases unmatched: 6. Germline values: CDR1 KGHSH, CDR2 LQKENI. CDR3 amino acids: CASSPTTGFDSPLHF. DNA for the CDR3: TGTGCCAGCTCACCAACGACAGGGTTCGATTCACCCCTCCACTTT.

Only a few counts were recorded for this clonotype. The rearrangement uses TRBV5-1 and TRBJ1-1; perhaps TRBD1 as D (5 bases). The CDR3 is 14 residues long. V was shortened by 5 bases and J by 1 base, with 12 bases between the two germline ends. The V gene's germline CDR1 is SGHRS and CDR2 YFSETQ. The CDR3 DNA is TGCGCCAGCAGACCTCAACAGGAGAACACTGAAGCTTTCTTT. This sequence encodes CASRPQQENTEAFF.

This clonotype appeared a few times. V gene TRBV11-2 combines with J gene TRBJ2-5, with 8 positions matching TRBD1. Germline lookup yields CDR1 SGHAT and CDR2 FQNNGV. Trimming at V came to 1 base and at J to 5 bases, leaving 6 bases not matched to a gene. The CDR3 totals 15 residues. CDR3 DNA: TGTGCCAGCAGCTTAGGACAGGGGCCTTGGGAGACCCAGTACTTC. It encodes CASSLGQGPWETQYF.

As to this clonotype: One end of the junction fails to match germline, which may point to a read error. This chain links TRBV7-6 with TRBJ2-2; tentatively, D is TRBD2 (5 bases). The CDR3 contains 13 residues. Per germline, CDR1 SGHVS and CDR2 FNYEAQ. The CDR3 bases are TGTGTCAGCAGCTTAGCGCTGGCCGGGGAGCTGTTTTTT. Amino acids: CVSSLALAGELFF.

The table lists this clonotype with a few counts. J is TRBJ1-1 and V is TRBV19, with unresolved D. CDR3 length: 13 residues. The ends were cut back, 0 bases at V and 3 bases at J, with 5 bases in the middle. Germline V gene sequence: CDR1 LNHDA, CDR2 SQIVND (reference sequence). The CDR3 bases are TGTGCCAGTAGTATAGAGTGGGACACTGAAGCTTTCTTT. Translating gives CASSIEWDTEAFF.

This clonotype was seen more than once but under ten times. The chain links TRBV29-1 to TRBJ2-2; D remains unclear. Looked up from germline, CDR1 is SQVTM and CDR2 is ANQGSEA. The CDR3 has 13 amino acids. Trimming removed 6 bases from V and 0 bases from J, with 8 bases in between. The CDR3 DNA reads TGCAGCGTCTCGCATACGAACACCGGGGAGCTGTTTTTT. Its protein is CSVSHTNTGELFF.

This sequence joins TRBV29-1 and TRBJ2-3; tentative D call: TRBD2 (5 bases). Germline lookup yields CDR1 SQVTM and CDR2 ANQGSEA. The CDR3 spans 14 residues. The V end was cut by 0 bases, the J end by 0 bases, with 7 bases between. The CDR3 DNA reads TGCAGCGTTGAAGACCGGACTAGCACAGATACGCAGTATTTT. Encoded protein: CSVEDRTSTDTQYF.

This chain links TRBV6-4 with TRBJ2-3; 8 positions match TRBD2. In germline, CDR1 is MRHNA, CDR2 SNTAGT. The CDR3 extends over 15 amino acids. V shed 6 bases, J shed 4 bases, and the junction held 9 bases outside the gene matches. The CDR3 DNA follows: TGTGCCAGCAGCCCAAGCGGGGGAGGGGCAGATACGCAGTATTTT. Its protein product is CASSPSGGGADTQYF.

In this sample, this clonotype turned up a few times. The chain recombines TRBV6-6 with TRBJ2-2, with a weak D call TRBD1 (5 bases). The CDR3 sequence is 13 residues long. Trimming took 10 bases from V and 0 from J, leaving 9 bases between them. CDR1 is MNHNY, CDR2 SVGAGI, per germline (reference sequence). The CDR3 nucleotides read TGTGCCACAGACAGTTCGAACACCGGGGAGCTGTTTTTT. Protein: CATDSSNTGELFF.

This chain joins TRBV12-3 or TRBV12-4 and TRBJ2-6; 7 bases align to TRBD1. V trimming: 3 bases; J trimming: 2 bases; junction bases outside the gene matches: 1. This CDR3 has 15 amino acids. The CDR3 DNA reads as TGTGCCAGCAGTTTGACAGGGCCTGGGGCCAACGTCCTGACTTTC. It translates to CASSLTGPGANVLTF.

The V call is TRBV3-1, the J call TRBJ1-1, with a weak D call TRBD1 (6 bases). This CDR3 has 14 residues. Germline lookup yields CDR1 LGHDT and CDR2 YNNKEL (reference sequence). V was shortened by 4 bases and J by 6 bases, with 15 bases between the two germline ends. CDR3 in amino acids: CASSPGEGGPEAFF. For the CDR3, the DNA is TGTGCCAGCAGCCCAGGGGAGGGGGGCCCTGAAGCTTTCTTT.

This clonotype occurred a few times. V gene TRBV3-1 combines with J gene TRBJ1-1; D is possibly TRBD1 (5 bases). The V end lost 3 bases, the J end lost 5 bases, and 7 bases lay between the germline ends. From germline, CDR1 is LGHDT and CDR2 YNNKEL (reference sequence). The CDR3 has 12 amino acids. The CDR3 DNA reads TGTGCCAGCAGCCAGACAGCTACTGAAGCTTTCTTT. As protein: CASSQTATEAFF.

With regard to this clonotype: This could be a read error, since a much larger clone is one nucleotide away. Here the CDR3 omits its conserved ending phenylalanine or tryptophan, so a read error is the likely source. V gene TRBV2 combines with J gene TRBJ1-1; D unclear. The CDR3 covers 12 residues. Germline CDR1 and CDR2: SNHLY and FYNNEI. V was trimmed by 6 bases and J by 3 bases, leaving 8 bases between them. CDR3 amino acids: CASRDPYTEAFL. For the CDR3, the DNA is TGTGCCAGCAGGGACCCCTACACTGAAGCTTTCCTT.

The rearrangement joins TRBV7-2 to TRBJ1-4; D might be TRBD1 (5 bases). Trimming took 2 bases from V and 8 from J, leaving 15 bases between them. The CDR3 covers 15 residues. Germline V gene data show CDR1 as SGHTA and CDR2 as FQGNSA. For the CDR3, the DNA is TGTGCCAGCAGCTTATTTGGACAAAGGGAGGAAAAACTGTTTTTT. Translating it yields CASSLFGQREEKLFF.

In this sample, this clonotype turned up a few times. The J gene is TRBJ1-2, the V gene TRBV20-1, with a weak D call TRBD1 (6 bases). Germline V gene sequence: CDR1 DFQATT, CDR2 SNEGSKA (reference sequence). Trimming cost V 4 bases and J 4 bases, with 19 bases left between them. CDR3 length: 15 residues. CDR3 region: CSATRGAEVSYGYTF. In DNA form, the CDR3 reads TGCAGTGCTACGCGGGGGGCCGAAGTCTCCTATGGCTACACCTTC.

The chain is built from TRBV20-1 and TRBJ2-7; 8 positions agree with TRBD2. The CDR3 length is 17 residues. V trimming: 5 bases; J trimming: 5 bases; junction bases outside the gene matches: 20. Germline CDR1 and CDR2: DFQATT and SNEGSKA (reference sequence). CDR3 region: CSAYGTGGVYPLNEQYF. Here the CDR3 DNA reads TGCAGTGCTTATGGGACGGGAGGGGTTTACCCATTAAACGAGCAGTACTTC.

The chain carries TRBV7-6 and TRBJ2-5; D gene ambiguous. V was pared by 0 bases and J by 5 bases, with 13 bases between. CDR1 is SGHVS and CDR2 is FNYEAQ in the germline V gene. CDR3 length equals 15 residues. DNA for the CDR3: TGTGCCAGCAGCTTAGCTGACGCAGGATGGGAGACCCAGTACTTC. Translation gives CASSLADAGWETQYF.

The CDR3: CASSSVSHTEAFF. CDR3 coding DNA: TGTGCCAGCAGCTCAGTAAGTCACACTGAAGCTTTCTTT. This chain connects TRBV7-9 to TRBJ1-1, with D unresolved. Between the trimmed V and J ends, which lost 4 bases and 3 bases, there was a span of 9 bases. This CDR3 spans 13 amino acids. CDR1 and CDR2 from the germline V gene are SEHNR and FQNEAQ (reference sequence).

This chain's CDR3 is CASSMMGRVPGYTF. The CDR3 DNA follows: TGTGCCAGTAGTATGATGGGCAGGGTGCCTGGCTACACCTTC. The chain joins TRBV19 to TRBJ1-2; D possibly corresponds to TRBD1 (5 bases). CDR1 and CDR2 from the germline V gene are LNHDA and SQIVND (reference sequence). With 3 bases removed from V and 7 bases from J, the gap between germline ends came to 15 bases. CDR3 length: 14 residues.

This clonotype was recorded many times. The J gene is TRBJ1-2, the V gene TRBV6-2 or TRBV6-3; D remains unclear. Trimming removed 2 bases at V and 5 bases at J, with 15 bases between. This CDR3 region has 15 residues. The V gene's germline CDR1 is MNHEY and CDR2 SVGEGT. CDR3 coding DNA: TGTGCCAGCAGTTACCCATCCGGGAGTAGGTATGGCTACACCTTC. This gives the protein CASSYPSGSRYGYTF.

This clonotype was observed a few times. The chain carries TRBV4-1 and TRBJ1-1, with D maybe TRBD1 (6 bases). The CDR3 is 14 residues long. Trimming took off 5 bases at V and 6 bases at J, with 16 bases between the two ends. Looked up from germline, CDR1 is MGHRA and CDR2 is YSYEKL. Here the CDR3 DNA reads TGCGCCAGCAGCAAAAGCACAGGGTTTGCTGAAGCTTTCTTT. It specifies CASSKSTGFAEAFF.